This TCR beta chain was recorded in a study of OX40 agonist ivuxolimab in advanced cancers. Study-wide background: Hepatocellular carcinoma, melanoma, renal cell or head and neck cancer affected the dose-escalation patients.

In regard to this clone: What it recognizes is unknown.

Method: immunoSEQ multiplex PCR; TCRdb's copy keeps in-frame clones and lacks some. Counted here are roughly 64,000 clones, approximately 84% occurring once; the ten biggest clones make up about 2.5%. Study findings and constraints: The study did not work out the antigen specificity of the expanded peripheral T cells. The average count of expanded clones was higher among CD8+ T cells than among CD4+.

The cohort excluded patients with autoimmune disease history or systemic immunosuppression. CDR3 length: 15 amino acids. Germline CDR1 is SGHAT and CDR2 is FQDESV (reference sequence). V shed 2 bases and J 2 bases; nucleotides not matched to a gene: 1. The rearrangement links TRBV11-1 to TRBJ2-5; 11 nucleotides line up with TRBD2. This clonotype was sampled from an adult with an advanced solid tumor such as melanoma, head and neck, liver or kidney cancer. The source was CD4+ or CD8+ T cells sorted from blood, collected in a trial of the OX40 agonist ivuxolimab. The CDR3 DNA sequence: TGTGCCAGCAGCTTAACTAGCGGGGGACAAGAGACCCAGTACTTC. The encoded protein is CASSLTSGGQETQYF.